These 17 T cell receptor beta chains originate from one sample sequenced in a study of Ad26.COV2.S vaccination and SARS-CoV-2 variants. The treatment was: around 19 received Ad26.COV2.S at low or high dose, single or two shots; about 5 received placebo; per-sample allocation not given. Following the first vaccine or placebo injection, samples were taken on day 63. TCRdb's table, derived via immunoSEQ multiplex PCR, lists solely in-frame clones and lacks some. The sample gives hundreds of thousands of clones, roughly 90% of which show up once; around a tenth is in the top ten. Specimen: peripheral blood, collected in a trial of Ad26.COV2.S vaccine versus placebo. Receptors originate from a person aged 18-65 years who received the Ad26.COV2.S COVID-19 vaccine or a placebo.

The CDR3: CASSLGESADEKLFF. The DNA of the CDR3 is TGTGCCAGCAGCTTAGGGGAATCGGCTGATGAAAAACTGTTTTTT. This chain uses TRBV7-2 with TRBJ1-4; D is undetermined. The germline V and J ends were trimmed by 1 base and 6 bases, with 12 bases remaining between them. The CDR3 length is 15 residues. CDR1 and CDR2 from the germline V gene are SGHTA and FQGNSA.

This chain links TRBV12-3 or TRBV12-4 with TRBJ1-3; TRBD1 is a possible D gene (6 bases). The CDR3 sequence is 13 residues long. V was pared by 7 bases and J by 8 bases, with 15 bases between. CDR3 sequence (DNA): TGTGCCAGCAATCAAGGAGGGGGGGACACCATATATTTT. Translating it yields CASNQGGGDTIYF.

This chain connects TRBV11-2 to TRBJ2-5; no firm D call. This CDR3 spans 13 amino acids. Between the trimmed V and J ends, which lost 5 bases and 5 bases, there was a span of 12 bases. CDR1 is SGHAT, CDR2 FQNNGV, per germline. The CDR3 DNA is TGTGCCAGCAGCCAAACATACGCGGAGACCCAGTACTTC. It translates to CASSQTYAETQYF. Together with reference TRBV11-2 and TRBJ2-5, the CDR3 gives the full variable domain: EAGVAQSPRYKIIEKRQSVAFWCNPISGHATLYWYQQILGQGPKLLIQFQNNGVVDDSQLPKDRFSAERLKGVDSTLKIQPAKLEDSAVYLCASSQTYAETQYFGPGTRLLVL.

Only a few counts were recorded for this clone. This chain uses TRBV27 with TRBJ2-2; D call uncertain. Trimming took 4 bases from V and 5 from J, leaving 5 bases between them. Germline V gene sequence: CDR1 MNHEY, CDR2 SMNVEV (reference sequence). This CDR3 comprises 12 residues. CDR3 bases: TGTGCCAGCAGTTATAATACCGGGGAGCTGTTTTTT. The encoded protein is CASSYNTGELFF.

The chain is built from TRBV7-2 and TRBJ1-2; D not resolved. The V gene's germline CDR1 is SGHTA and CDR2 FQGNSA. V lost 5 bases and J 5 bases, leaving 21 bases between the germline ends. This CDR3 is 16 amino acids long. CDR3 sequence (DNA): TGTGCCAGCAGCGTCGACGCGGCCGGTCTTCATTATGGCTACACCTTC. Amino acid sequence: CASSVDAAGLHYGYTF.

This clone occurred many times. This sequence joins TRBV19 and TRBJ2-2; the match to TRBD2 covers 12 bases. CDR1 is LNHDA, CDR2 SQIVND, per germline (reference sequence). V gave up 0 bases and J gave up 7 bases; unmatched junction bases: 9. The CDR3 is made up of 18 amino acids. The DNA for the CDR3 is TGTGCCAGTAGTATAGATACGACTAGCGGGAGAGTTGGCGGGGAGCTGTTTTTT. It specifies CASSIDTTSGRVGGELFF.

CDR3 in amino acids: CASSREGRDYEQYF. CDR3 DNA: TGTGCCAGCAGCCGCGAAGGCAGGGACTACGAGCAGTACTTC. The chain links TRBV5-4 to TRBJ2-7; D may be TRBD1 (5 bases). V was shortened by 4 bases and J by 3 bases, with 14 bases between the two germline ends. Germline V gene data show CDR1 as SGHNT and CDR2 as YYREEE (reference sequence). There are 14 residues in the CDR3.

This chain's CDR3 is CASSQEVANTGELFF. The DNA of the CDR3 is TGTGCCAGCAGCCAAGAGGTCGCGAACACCGGGGAGCTGTTTTTT. The chain couples TRBV3-1 (or the pseudogene TRBV3-2) to TRBJ2-2; D unresolved. CDR3 length: 15 residues. Per germline, CDR1 LGHDT and CDR2 YNNKEL (reference sequence). The ends were cut back, 0 bases at V and 0 bases at J, with 5 bases in the middle.

In its sample, this clone was seen once. This chain uses TRBV7-8 with TRBJ1-4; D may be TRBD1 (6 bases). The CDR3 extends over 15 amino acids. CDR1 is SGHVS and CDR2 is FQNEAQ in the germline V gene. Trimming shortened V by 3 bases and J by 7 bases, and 15 bases separated the two germline ends. The CDR3 DNA reads TGTGCCAGCAGCTTCCGGGGGGGGCTCAGTGAAAAACTGTTTTTT. It codes for CASSFRGGLSEKLFF.

This clone showed up just a few times. The chain uses TRBV9 and TRBJ2-5; 14 nucleotides match TRBD2. Germline trimming cut 3 bases from V and 2 bases from J; bases unmatched to any gene: 3. There are 16 residues in the CDR3. Germline CDR1 and CDR2: SGDLS and YYNGEE. The CDR3 is CASSGGLAGEQETQYF. In nucleotides, the CDR3 is TGTGCCAGCAGCGGGGGACTAGCGGGAGAGCAAGAGACCCAGTACTTC.

This clone has a handful of counts. The CDR3 sequence is CASSGTGKDGYTF. CDR3 DNA sequence: TGTGCCAGTAGCGGGACAGGGAAAGATGGCTACACCTTC. V usage is TRBV19 and J usage is TRBJ1-2, with TRBD1 matching 9 bases. Germline V lookup: CDR1 LNHDA, CDR2 SQIVND (reference sequence). V was pared by 6 bases and J by 6 bases, with 5 bases of the junction left unmatched. The CDR3 is made up of 13 amino acids. Filled out from reference TRBV19 and TRBJ1-2, the complete variable domain reads DGGITQSPKYLFRKEGQNVTLSCEQNLNHDAMYWYRQDPGQGLRLIYYSQIVNDFQKGDIAEGYSVSREKKESFPLTVTSAQKNPTAFYLCASSGTGKDGYTFGSGTRLTVV.

This clone was seen once. The V call is TRBV11-1, the J call TRBJ2-1, with D possibly being TRBD1 (6 bases). V was trimmed by 4 bases and J by 9 bases, leaving 22 bases between them. From germline, CDR1 is SGHAT and CDR2 FQDESV (reference sequence). The CDR3 runs to 16 residues. The CDR3 is CASSSGQSVSRIEQFF. DNA for the CDR3: TGTGCCAGCAGCTCCGGACAGTCAGTCTCCAGGATTGAGCAGTTCTTC.

The chain carries TRBV10-3 and TRBJ2-1; 12 bases align to TRBD1. In germline, CDR1 is ENHRY, CDR2 SYGVKD. The CDR3 has 13 residues. Trimming took 8 bases from V and 7 from J; bases not matched to a gene: 3. The CDR3 spells CAIRDRGRNEQFF. The DNA of the CDR3 is TGTGCCATCCGGGACAGGGGGCGGAATGAGCAGTTCTTC.

V is TRBV10-3 and J is TRBJ1-1, with TRBD1 identical over 8 bases. The CDR3 has 13 residues. J was trimmed by 9 bases and V by 6 bases; bases with no gene match: 9. Germline CDR1 is ENHRY and CDR2 is SYGVKD. CDR3 protein: CAIREIRGHKAFF. As DNA, the CDR3 is TGTGCCATCAGGGAAATCAGGGGGCACAAAGCTTTCTTT.

This chain links TRBV11-2 with TRBJ2-7; D remains unclear. V lost 0 bases and J 6 bases, leaving 9 bases between the germline ends. Germline CDR1 SGHAT, CDR2 FQNNGV. The CDR3 has 13 residues. CDR3 residues: CASSLDVESEQYF. In DNA form, the CDR3 reads TGTGCCAGCAGCTTAGATGTGGAGTCCGAGCAGTACTTC.

This chain connects TRBV28 to TRBJ2-5; D may be TRBD2 (5 bases). The CDR3 runs to 15 residues. V shed 5 bases and J shed 4 bases, with 17 bases lying between them. CDR1 and CDR2 (germline): MDHEN, SYDVKM. The CDR3 coding sequence is TGTGCCAGCAGTCCGTATCGAGGGCTTACAGAGACCCAGTACTTC. Protein product: CASSPYRGLTETQYF.

The chain uses TRBV24-1 and TRBJ2-1; possibly TRBD1 or TRBD2 for D (5 bases each). The CDR3 has 15 amino acids. Germline V gene data show CDR1 as KGHDR and CDR2 as SFDVKD. The V and J ends lost 5 bases and 2 bases respectively, with 12 bases between them. CDR3 sequence: CATSAGPGAYNEQFF. The CDR3 DNA sequence: TGTGCCACCAGTGCGGGGCCAGGAGCCTACAATGAGCAGTTCTTC.